This T cell receptor beta chain appears in the sequencing data of a study of blood T cell repertoires in COVID-19. This table comes from immunoSEQ multiplex PCR, and its TCRdb copy is limited to in-frame clones, with some not included. This sample has over 85,000 clones; around 79% occur once, and the top ten carry 24%. The sequenced sample consisted of peripheral blood. This TCR came from a human donor in a cohort sampled during active COVID-19.

The CDR3 sequence is CASSGGLAGLSNEQFF. The DNA for the CDR3 is TGCGCCAGCAGCGGGGGACTAGCGGGCTTGTCCAATGAGCAGTTCTTC. This chain connects TRBV5-1 to TRBJ2-1; 12 bases fit TRBD2. Germline V CDR1 and CDR2: SGHRS, YFSETQ. V was clipped by 4 bases and J by 6 bases; unmatched bases: 8. CDR3 length equals 16 residues.